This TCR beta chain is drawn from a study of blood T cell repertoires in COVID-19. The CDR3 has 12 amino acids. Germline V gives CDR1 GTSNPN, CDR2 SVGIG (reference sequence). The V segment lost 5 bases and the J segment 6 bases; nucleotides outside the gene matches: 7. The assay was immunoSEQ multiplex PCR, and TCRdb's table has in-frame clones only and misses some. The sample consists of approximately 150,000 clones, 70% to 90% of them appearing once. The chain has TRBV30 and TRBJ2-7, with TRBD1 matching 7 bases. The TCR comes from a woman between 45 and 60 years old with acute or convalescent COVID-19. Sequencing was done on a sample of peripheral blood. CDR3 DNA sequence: TGTGCCTGGTCCGACAGGGTTCGCGAGCAGTACTTC. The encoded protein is CAWSDRVREQYF.